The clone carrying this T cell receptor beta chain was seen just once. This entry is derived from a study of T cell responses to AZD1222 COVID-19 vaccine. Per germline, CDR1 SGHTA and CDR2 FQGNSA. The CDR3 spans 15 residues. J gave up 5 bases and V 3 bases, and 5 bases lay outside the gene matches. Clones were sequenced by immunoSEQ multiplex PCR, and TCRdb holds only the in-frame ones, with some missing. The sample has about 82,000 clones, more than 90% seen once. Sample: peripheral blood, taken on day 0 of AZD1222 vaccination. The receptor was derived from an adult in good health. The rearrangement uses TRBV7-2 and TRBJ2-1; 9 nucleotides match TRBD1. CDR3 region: CASSFWTGANNEQFF. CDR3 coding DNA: TGTGCCAGCAGCTTTTGGACAGGGGCAAACAATGAGCAGTTCTTC.